The 9 T cell receptor beta chains listed next were all sequenced from one sample in a study of T-cell reconstitution after alpha-beta-depleted transplantation in children. Unique molecular identifiers tagged the TCRbeta library. Via MiXCR, TCRdb re-called the PCR reads, giving one row per CDR3 protein. The sample has some 500,000 distinct CDR3 sequences, about a sixth seen once. The sample in question was PBMCs from the stem cell graft donor, obtained from the stem cell graft. Every receptor here comes from a human donor who donated a stem cell graft to a child with acute lymphoblastic leukemia.

In its sample, this clonotype was seen a few times. This chain connects TRBV28 to TRBJ2-7; D is ambiguous. CDR1 MDHEN and CDR2 SYDVKM come from the germline V gene. This CDR3 region has 12 residues. V was clipped by 8 bases and J by 2 bases, with 10 bases between them. The CDR3 sequence: CASRALTYEQYF. CDR3 coding DNA: TGTGCCAGCCGTGCGCTGACCTACGAGCAGTACTTC.

This rearrangement joins TRBV4-3 to TRBJ2-1, with 7 bases that match TRBD2. This CDR3 has 18 residues. Germline CDR1 is LGHNA and CDR2 is YSLEER. After removal of 0 bases from V and 2 bases from J, the junction contained 10 bases not matched to a gene. The CDR3 here is CASSQEWGGRFPYNEQFF. In DNA form, the CDR3 reads TGCGCCAGCAGCCAAGAATGGGGCGGGAGATTTCCCTACAATGAGCAGTTCTTC.

At least ten counts were recorded for this clonotype. This chain joins TRBV9 and TRBJ2-1, with 7 bases aligning to TRBD2. V dropped 4 bases and J dropped 6; count of bases not matched to a gene: 7. The CDR3 consists of 14 residues. The germline gives CDR1 SGDLS, CDR2 YYNGEE. CDR3 nucleotides: TGTGCCAGCAGCCCCACTGGGGGGGGCAATGAGCAGTTCTTC. It translates to CASSPTGGGNEQFF. The full variable domain, with the rest looked up from reference TRBV9 and TRBJ2-1, is DSGVTQTPKHLITATGQRVTLRCSPRSGDLSVYWYQQSLDQGLQFLIQYYNGEERAKGNILERFSAQQFPDLHSELNLSSLELGDSALYFCASSPTGGGNEQFFGPGTRLTVL.

The J gene is TRBJ2-4, the V gene TRBV7-2; no clear D gene. The CDR3 length is 16 residues. V was cut by 2 bases and J by 5 bases, with 16 bases left in between. Germline CDR1 SGHTA, CDR2 FQGNSA. CDR3 sequence reads: CASSLWAPYNENIQYF. The CDR3 coding sequence is TGTGCCAGCAGCTTATGGGCCCCTTATAATGAAAACATTCAGTACTTC.

The table lists this clonotype with a few counts. The chain joins TRBV20-1 to TRBJ2-7, with 7 bases that match TRBD2. CDR3 length: 13 amino acids. Germline CDR1 is DFQATT and CDR2 is SNEGSKA (reference sequence). The V and J ends lost 3 bases and 0 bases, in that order; junction bases with no gene match: 2. The CDR3 spells CSARRESSYEQYF. The CDR3 DNA reads TGCAGTGCTAGGCGGGAGAGCTCCTACGAGCAGTACTTC.

This clonotype was detected only a few times. V usage is TRBV18 and J usage is TRBJ1-5, with a possible D match to TRBD1 (6 bases). In germline, CDR1 is KGHSH, CDR2 LQKENI. The V end lost 8 bases, the J end lost 3 bases, and 11 bases lay between the germline ends. This CDR3 contains 13 residues. CDR3 protein: CASQAGVNQPQHF. DNA for the CDR3: TGTGCCAGCCAAGCAGGGGTCAATCAGCCCCAGCATTTT. The full variable domain, completed using reference TRBV18 and TRBJ1-5, is NAGVMQNPRHLVRRRGQEARLRCSPMKGHSHVYWYRQLPEEGLKFMVYLQKENIIDESGMPKERFSAEFPKEGPSILRIQQVVRGDSAAYFCASQAGVNQPQHFGDGTRLSIL.

The chain uses TRBV4-1 and TRBJ2-7; 9 bases align to TRBD1. Looked up from germline, CDR1 is MGHRA and CDR2 is YSYEKL. This CDR3 is 17 amino acids long. V gave up 4 bases and J gave up 2 bases; unmatched junction bases: 12. CDR3 coding DNA: TGCGCCAGCAGCCCAATTACACCGGGACAGGGACCCTACGAGCAGTACTTC. It encodes CASSPITPGQGPYEQYF.

There are a few counts of this clonotype. The chain uses TRBV25-1 and TRBJ2-3, with 7 bases that match TRBD2. This CDR3 has 18 amino acids. Unmatched junction bases numbered 16, after V lost 3 bases and J lost 4 bases. Germline CDR1 reads MGHDK; CDR2 reads SYGVNS. CDR3 sequence reads: CASSDPKYRAGRADTQYF. CDR3 DNA sequence: TGTGCCAGCAGTGATCCTAAATATAGAGCGGGGAGGGCAGATACGCAGTATTTT.

This clonotype was seen only a few times. The chain combines TRBV20-1 with TRBJ1-4; D gene ambiguous. The V and J ends lost 0 bases and 3 bases respectively, with 11 bases between them. The CDR3 has 15 amino acids. The germline V gene has CDR1 DFQATT and CDR2 SNEGSKA (reference sequence). Here the CDR3 reads CSARDRRQSNEKLFF. The CDR3 region has the DNA TGCAGTGCTAGAGATCGTAGGCAGTCTAATGAAAAACTGTTTTTT.